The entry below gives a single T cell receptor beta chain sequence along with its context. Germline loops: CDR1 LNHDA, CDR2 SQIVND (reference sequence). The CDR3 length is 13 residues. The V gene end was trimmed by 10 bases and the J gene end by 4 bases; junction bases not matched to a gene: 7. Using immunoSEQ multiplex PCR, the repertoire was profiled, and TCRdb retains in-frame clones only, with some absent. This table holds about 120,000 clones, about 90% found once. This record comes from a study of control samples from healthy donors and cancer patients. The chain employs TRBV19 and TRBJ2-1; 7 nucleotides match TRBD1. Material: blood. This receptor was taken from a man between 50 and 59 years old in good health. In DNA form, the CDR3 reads TGTGCCACTACAGGGGAGTGGTACAATGAGCAGTTCTTC. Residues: CATTGEWYNEQFF.